These 6 T cell receptor beta chains were all obtained from the same sample, sequenced in a study of T cell repertoires in cytomegalovirus infection. Each CDR3 protein gets one entry after TCRdb re-called the reads with MiXCR. The sample records roughly 180,000 distinct CDR3 sequences, less than 25% being singletons. Their target antigens are unknown. This specimen was CD8+ T cells from cultured PBMCs, taken from culture after CMV antigen stimulation. The origin of the receptors is a human donor in good health (CMV status not recorded). Some clones in this sample may be carry-over from other donors' samples.

The chain combines TRBV7-6 with TRBJ2-2, with D possibly called TRBD1 or TRBD2 (6 bases each). V was trimmed by 4 bases and J by 1 base, leaving 19 bases between them. The CDR3 has 18 residues. The germline gives CDR1 SGHVS, CDR2 FNYEAQ. The CDR3 here is CASSWLPHREENTGELFF. CDR3 bases: TGTGCCAGCAGCTGGCTCCCTCACAGGGAGGAGAACACCGGGGAGCTGTTTTTT. The full variable domain, with the rest looked up from reference TRBV7-6 and TRBJ2-2, is GAGVSQSPRYKVTKRGQDVALRCDPISGHVSLYWYRQALGQGPEFLTYFNYEAQQDKSGLPNDRFSAERPEGSISTLTIQRTEQRDSAMYRCASSWLPHREENTGELFFGEGSRLTVL.

Comments on this clonotype: One junction end disagrees with the germline gene, perhaps due to a read error. The rearrangement links TRBV12-3 or TRBV12-4 to TRBJ1-1; D is uncertain. The CDR3 has 9 residues. The chain's CDR3 is CASSPGRIF. CDR3 DNA sequence: TGTGCCAGCAGCCCGGGCCGGATCTTT.

The J gene is TRBJ2-1, the V gene TRBV7-8; 12 bases are shared with TRBD1. This CDR3 contains 17 residues. The V gene's germline CDR1 is SGHVS and CDR2 FQNEAQ. The trim removed 0 bases at V and 6 bases at J, leaving 6 bases unmatched. The DNA for the CDR3 is TGTGCCAGCAGCTTAGCGATCGGGGACAGGGGGCTCAATGAGCAGTTCTTC. As protein: CASSLAIGDRGLNEQFF. The whole variable domain, filled in from reference TRBV7-8 and TRBJ2-1, reads GAGVSQSPRYKVAKRGQDVALRCDPISGHVSLFWYQQALGQGPEFLTYFQNEAQLDKSGLPSDRFFAERPEGSVSTLKIQRTQQEDSAVYLCASSLAIGDRGLNEQFFGPGTRLTVL.

This chain connects TRBV6-5 to TRBJ2-3; D not certain. Germline CDR1 reads MNHEY; CDR2 reads SVGAGI. The CDR3 is 15 residues long. Trimming took 6 bases from V and 2 from J, leaving 15 bases between them. The CDR3 DNA reads TGTGCCAGCAGAGACATTCGGCGTTCCACAGATACGCAGTATTTT. Protein product: CASRDIRRSTDTQYF.

This clonotype was recorded many times. The rearrangement links TRBV27 to TRBJ1-5; the D is unclear. The CDR3 is made up of 13 amino acids. Germline V gene data show CDR1 as MNHEY and CDR2 as SMNVEV (reference sequence). V was cut by 8 bases and J by 0 bases, with 8 bases left in between. The CDR3 reads CASQKSSNQPQHF. The CDR3 nucleotides read TGTGCCAGCCAAAAATCTAGCAATCAGCCCCAGCATTTT.

This rearrangement joins TRBV12-3 or TRBV12-4 to TRBJ2-7, with no clear D. The ends were cut back, 5 bases at V and 2 bases at J, with 10 bases in the middle. This CDR3 has 13 amino acids. This CDR3 reads CASSPMGAYEQYF. As DNA, the CDR3 is TGTGCCAGCAGTCCCATGGGCGCCTACGAGCAGTACTTC.